This entry lists 32 T cell receptor beta chains sequenced from one sample in a study of blood T cell repertoires in COVID-19. Generated by immunoSEQ multiplex PCR, the TCRdb table keeps only in-frame clones and is missing some. The sample holds a few hundred thousand clones, about 86% seen once. Source material: PBMCs or T cells enriched from blood (not recorded which). Source of these receptors: a woman aged 50 to 65 who had recovered from COVID-19.

This clone was seen only once. V usage is TRBV11-1 and J usage is TRBJ1-1; D is perhaps TRBD1 (6 bases). Germline V gene sequence: CDR1 SGHAT, CDR2 FQDESV (reference sequence). V lost 2 bases, J lost 1 base, and 11 bases lay in between. The CDR3 runs to 15 residues. CDR3 region: CASSLSGTKNTEAFF. CDR3 nucleotide sequence: TGTGCCAGCAGCTTATCCGGGACAAAGAACACTGAAGCTTTCTTT.

This clone came up once. V usage is TRBV4-3 and J usage is TRBJ2-3; a weak D match, TRBD2 (5 bases). From germline, CDR1 is LGHNA and CDR2 YSLEER. The ends were cut back, 0 bases at V and 0 bases at J, with 13 bases in the middle. This CDR3 region has 17 residues. CDR3 bases: TGCGCCAGCAGCCAAGATTGGAGGTCCAGCAGCACAGATACGCAGTATTTT. Translated: CASSQDWRSSSTDTQYF.

CDR3 residues: CASSSDLKTKTDTQYF. The CDR3 DNA sequence: TGTGCCAGCAGCTCGGACTTAAAAACTAAAACAGATACGCAGTATTTT. J is TRBJ2-3 and V is TRBV7-6; a weak D match, TRBD2 (5 bases). Germline loops: CDR1 SGHVS, CDR2 FNYEAQ. Trimming removed 4 bases from V and 3 bases from J, with 17 bases in between. CDR3 length: 16 amino acids. The whole variable domain, filled in from reference TRBV7-6 and TRBJ2-3, reads GAGVSQSPRYKVTKRGQDVALRCDPISGHVSLYWYRQALGQGPEFLTYFNYEAQQDKSGLPNDRFSAERPEGSISTLTIQRTEQRDSAMYRCASSSDLKTKTDTQYFGPGTRLTVL.

This clone showed up many times. The rearrangement joins TRBV6-2 or TRBV6-3 to TRBJ1-1; maybe TRBD1 (5 bases). The CDR3 length is 18 residues. Trimming left V 5 bases short and J 0 bases short, with 22 bases between. Germline CDR1 reads MNHEY; CDR2 reads SVGEGT. CDR3 coding DNA: TGTGCCAGCAGTGGCCTCGGAGGCGCGGGGCTGGTGAACACTGAAGCTTTCTTT. Translation: CASSGLGGAGLVNTEAFF.

The chain employs TRBV27 and TRBJ2-3; 7 bases align to TRBD1. The CDR3 length is 16 residues. Looked up from germline, CDR1 is MNHEY and CDR2 is SMNVEV (reference sequence). The V and J ends lost 3 bases and 2 bases, in that order; junction bases with no gene match: 8. For the CDR3, the DNA is TGTGCCAGCAGTTTTTCAGGACAGGCTCTCACAGATACGCAGTATTTT. Its protein is CASSFSGQALTDTQYF.

The chain joins TRBV6-5 to TRBJ1-5; D possibly corresponds to TRBD1 (5 bases). The CDR3 totals 13 residues. Germline CDR1 and CDR2: MNHEY and SVGAGI. V was shortened by 7 bases and J by 5 bases, with 12 bases between the two germline ends. CDR3 bases: TGTGCCAGCACCCTTACGACAGATCAGCCCCAGCATTTT. This encodes CASTLTTDQPQHF.

The CDR3 DNA is TGTGCCAGCAGCTCCCACCTCCAGACAGCCGAGGAGACCCAGTACTTC. Residues: CASSSHLQTAEETQYF. The rearrangement uses TRBV7-8 and TRBJ2-5, with D tentatively TRBD1 (5 bases). Per the germline V gene, CDR1 is SGHVS and CDR2 is FQNEAQ. Trimming took 4 bases from V and 5 from J, leaving 20 bases between them. The CDR3 runs 16 residues. The variable domain in full, with the rest retrieved from reference TRBV7-8 and TRBJ2-5, is GAGVSQSPRYKVAKRGQDVALRCDPISGHVSLFWYQQALGQGPEFLTYFQNEAQLDKSGLPSDRFFAERPEGSVSTLKIQRTQQEDSAVYLCASSSHLQTAEETQYFGPGTRLLVL.

The V gene is TRBV19, the J gene TRBJ1-2; 9 nucleotides agree with TRBD1. This CDR3 spans 15 amino acids. V gave up 3 bases and J gave up 6 bases; unmatched junction bases: 8. Germline CDR1 reads LNHDA; CDR2 reads SQIVND (reference sequence). The chain's CDR3 is CASSIRRTGDDGYTF. The DNA of the CDR3 is TGTGCCAGTAGTATTCGAAGGACAGGGGATGATGGCTACACCTTC.

The chain is built from TRBV21-1 and TRBJ1-5; the D segment call TRBD1 is taken from the table without a DNA check. TRBV21-1 is listed as a pseudogene. The CDR3 totals 17 residues. CDR3 sequence reads: CASSNRADREGTQPQHF. CDR3 sequence (DNA): TGTGCCAGCAGCAACCGGGCCGACAGGGAAGGGACTCAGCCCCAGCATTTT.

The chain recombines TRBV2 with TRBJ1-2; no clear D. The V gene lost 8 bases and the J gene lost 7 bases, with 8 bases spanning the gap. The V gene's germline CDR1 is SNHLY and CDR2 FYNNEI. CDR3 length: 10 amino acids. CDR3 DNA: TGTGCCAGCCCGGGGAGTGGCTACACCTTC. This sequence encodes CASPGSGYTF.

J is TRBJ2-1 and V is TRBV18; D possibly corresponds to TRBD1 (7 bases). Between the trimmed V and J ends, which lost 5 bases and 4 bases, there was a span of 15 bases. The CDR3 has 15 amino acids. From germline, CDR1 is KGHSH and CDR2 LQKENI. The CDR3 is CASSNQGGPYNEQFF. Written as DNA, the CDR3 is TGTGCCAGCTCAAACCAGGGGGGCCCTTACAATGAGCAGTTCTTC.

The chain links TRBV28 to TRBJ1-1; D not certain. This CDR3 is built from 15 residues. Germline V gene lookup returns CDR1 MDHEN and CDR2 SYDVKM. V was trimmed by 2 bases and J by 0 bases, leaving 10 bases between them. The CDR3 is CASSLIRHVNTEAFF. The CDR3, as DNA: TGTGCCAGCAGTTTAATTAGACATGTGAACACTGAAGCTTTCTTT.

This clone was seen at least ten times. As DNA, the CDR3 is TGCGCCAGCAGCTTCGGACAGGCAACTAATGAAAAACTGTTTTTT. This codes for CASSFGQATNEKLFF. The chain joins TRBV5-1 to TRBJ1-4; 7 nucleotides match TRBD1. Germline values: CDR1 SGHRS, CDR2 YFSETQ. Trimming removed 2 bases from V and 0 bases from J; junction bases left unmatched: 1. CDR3 length: 15 residues. The entire variable domain, with the rest obtained from reference TRBV5-1 and TRBJ1-4, is as follows: KAGVTQTPRYLIKTRGQQVTLSCSPISGHRSVSWYQQTPGQGLQFLFEYFSETQRNKGNFPGRFSGRQFSNSRSEMNVSTLELGDSALYLCASSFGQATNEKLFFGSGTQLSVL.

The V call is TRBV7-2, the J call TRBJ1-3; a weak D match, TRBD1 (5 bases). Trimming pared 5 bases from V and 2 bases from J, leaving 13 bases between. Germline loops: CDR1 SGHTA, CDR2 FQGNSA. The CDR3 length is 15 residues. In DNA form, the CDR3 reads TGTGCCAGCAGCCAGACAGCTAGTACTGGAAACACCATATATTTT. Translated, it gives CASSQTASTGNTIYF.

V usage is TRBV12-5 and J usage is TRBJ1-3, with 9 bases identical to TRBD1. V was pared by 5 bases and J by 5 bases, with 7 bases of the junction left unmatched. The CDR3 spans 15 residues. Germline CDR1 LGHNT, CDR2 FRNRAP. CDR3 sequence: CASGTGGPSRNTIYF. The CDR3 region has the DNA TGTGCTAGTGGTACAGGGGGCCCCTCAAGAAACACCATATATTTT.

The chain carries TRBV6-5 and TRBJ1-1; no reliable D call. The V gene's germline CDR1 is MNHEY and CDR2 SVGAGI. The V gene lost 6 bases and the J gene lost 3 bases, with 11 bases spanning the gap. This CDR3 spans 13 amino acids. The CDR3 DNA sequence: TGTGCCAGCAGGCCACGAGGATACACTGAAGCTTTCTTT. It is translated as CASRPRGYTEAFF.

The chain is built from TRBV12-3 or TRBV12-4 and TRBJ2-7; 8 bases match TRBD2. CDR3 length: 13 amino acids. The ends lost 6 bases at V and 3 bases at J; junction bases unmatched: 4. As DNA, the CDR3 is TGTGCCAGCAGGGGTGGGACTAGCTACGAGCAGTACTTC. The encoded protein is CASRGGTSYEQYF.

The CDR3 reads CASSPTSAEAFF. CDR3 DNA: TGTGCCAGCAGCCCGACTTCTGCTGAAGCTTTCTTT. This rearrangement joins TRBV7-2 to TRBJ1-1, with D unclear. Germline V gene data show CDR1 as SGHTA and CDR2 as FQGNSA. The CDR3 consists of 12 residues. The V gene lost 5 bases and the J gene lost 6 bases, with 10 bases spanning the gap.

CDR3 DNA: TGTGCCAGCAGACCCCCGGGGGGGGTGCACGAGCAGTACTTC. Translating gives CASRPPGGVHEQYF. V is TRBV28 and J is TRBJ2-7, with 8 positions matching TRBD2. CDR3 length equals 14 residues. Germline CDR1 reads MDHEN; CDR2 reads SYDVKM. The ends lost 6 bases at V and 5 bases at J; junction bases unmatched: 9.

This clone appeared a single time. The chain's CDR3 is CATSDYRGAGGYTF. CDR3 nucleotides: TGTGCCACCAGTGATTACAGGGGCGCCGGGGGCTACACCTTC. The rearrangement uses TRBV24-1 and TRBJ1-2, with TRBD1 matching 7 bases. The J segment lost 8 bases and the V segment lost 2 bases, leaving 7 bases of the junction unmatched. Germline V gene sequence: CDR1 KGHDR, CDR2 SFDVKD. This CDR3 contains 14 residues.

The chain recombines TRBV5-1 with TRBJ1-6; the match to TRBD1 covers 9 bases. The length of the CDR3 is 17 residues. V gave up 4 bases and J gave up 0 bases; unmatched junction bases: 5. The germline V gene encodes CDR1 SGHRS and CDR2 YFSETQ. This CDR3 is CASSTGTGSSYNSPLHF. CDR3 DNA: TGCGCCAGCAGCACGGGGACAGGGAGCTCCTATAATTCACCCCTCCACTTT.

This sequence joins TRBV2 and TRBJ2-3; D gene unclear. Trimming left V 7 bases short and J 2 bases short, with 16 bases between. This CDR3 region has 15 residues. Germline V gene lookup returns CDR1 SNHLY and CDR2 FYNNEI. Written as DNA, the CDR3 is TGTGCCAGCAAATCCCAGCGAGAAACCACAGATACGCAGTATTTT. This translates into CASKSQRETTDTQYF. Supplemented by reference TRBV2 and TRBJ2-3, the full variable domain reads EPEVTQTPSHQVTQMGQEVILRCVPISNHLYFYWYRQILGQKVEFLVSFYNNEISEKSEIFDDQFSVERPDGSNFTLKIRSTKLEDSAMYFCASKSQRETTDTQYFGPGTRLTVL.

This clone has only one observation. V usage is TRBV4-1 and J usage is TRBJ1-3; weak D call: TRBD1 (6 bases). Germline V gives CDR1 MGHRA, CDR2 YSYEKL. The V end lost 6 bases, the J end lost 0 bases, and 9 bases lay between the germline ends. The CDR3 is 14 amino acids. The CDR3 reads CASRGGLSGNTIYF. Written as DNA, the CDR3 is TGCGCCAGCAGAGGGGGTCTCTCTGGAAACACCATATATTTT.

This rearrangement joins TRBV19 to TRBJ1-5; D call uncertain. The V end was cut by 0 bases, the J end by 6 bases, with 12 bases between. The germline V gene encodes CDR1 LNHDA and CDR2 SQIVND (reference sequence). This CDR3 spans 15 amino acids. The CDR3 is CASSIEPTSPQPQHF. DNA for the CDR3: TGTGCCAGTAGTATAGAACCAACGAGCCCTCAGCCCCAGCATTTT.

The gene calls are TRBV7-9 and TRBJ2-2; D remains ambiguous. The CDR3 sequence is 19 residues long. V was pared by 2 bases and J by 6 bases, with 25 bases between. Germline CDR1 reads SEHNR; CDR2 reads FQNEAQ (reference sequence). The CDR3: CASSLTPPGALLGSGELFF. DNA for the CDR3: TGTGCCAGCAGCTTAACCCCCCCCGGAGCCCTGCTCGGATCCGGGGAGCTGTTTTTT.

This chain connects TRBV15 to TRBJ2-2; 7 bases fit TRBD2. This CDR3 is built from 16 residues. The V and J ends lost 1 base and 5 bases, in that order; junction bases with no gene match: 7. Germline V gene sequence: CDR1 LNHNV, CDR2 YYDKDF (reference sequence). CDR3 sequence: CATSRGHGGRTGELFF. CDR3 in DNA: TGTGCCACCAGCAGAGGACACGGGGGGAGGACCGGGGAGCTGTTTTTT.

V usage is TRBV27 and J usage is TRBJ2-3, with 8 positions matching TRBD1. Germline values: CDR1 MNHEY, CDR2 SMNVEV (reference sequence). This CDR3 is built from 15 residues. V dropped 7 bases and J dropped 2; count of bases not matched to a gene: 8. CDR3 protein: CASTRTGRNTDTQYF. CDR3 bases: TGTGCCAGCACTCGGACAGGGCGAAACACAGATACGCAGTATTTT.

CDR3 protein: CASGPTRQTGYTF. The CDR3 DNA follows: TGTGCCAGCGGACCTACTCGACAGACTGGCTACACCTTC. V and J are TRBV12-3 or TRBV12-4 and TRBJ1-2; tentative D call: TRBD1 (5 bases). This CDR3 contains 13 residues. V dropped 8 bases and J dropped 7 bases, with 17 bases sitting between them.

This clone showed up just once. This sequence joins TRBV7-2 and TRBJ2-3; 7 bases map to TRBD2. The CDR3 extends over 15 amino acids. Germline trimming cut 5 bases from V and 2 bases from J; bases unmatched to any gene: 7. Germline V gene sequence: CDR1 SGHTA, CDR2 FQGNSA. CDR3 coding DNA: TGTGCCAGCAGCCCCACGGGACTATCCACAGATACGCAGTATTTT. Translation: CASSPTGLSTDTQYF.

The CDR3 loop is CASRDAGPNEKLFF. The CDR3 DNA is TGTGCCAGCAGGGACGCGGGTCCTAATGAAAAACTGTTTTTT. The chain has TRBV6-5 and TRBJ1-4; D is unresolved. V shed 6 bases and J shed 3 bases, with 11 bases lying between them. The CDR3 has 14 amino acids. The germline gives CDR1 MNHEY, CDR2 SVGAGI.

CDR3 residues: CSATSGTGYYEQYF. The CDR3 bases are TGCAGCGCTACAAGCGGGACAGGGTATTACGAGCAGTACTTC. V usage is TRBV29-1 and J usage is TRBJ2-7; 9 bases agree with TRBD1. Germline lookup yields CDR1 SQVTM and CDR2 ANQGSEA. The CDR3 contains 14 residues. V shed 7 bases, J shed 4 bases, and the junction held 11 bases outside the gene matches.

V and J are TRBV4-3 and TRBJ1-2, with TRBD1 matching 8 bases. Per the germline V gene, CDR1 is LGHNA and CDR2 is YSLEER. The CDR3 is made up of 15 amino acids. The V and J ends lost 2 bases and 6 bases, in that order; junction bases with no gene match: 8. This CDR3 is CASSQTGQGSDGYTF. CDR3 in DNA: TGCGCCAGCAGCCAAACAGGACAGGGAAGCGATGGCTACACCTTC.